This paragraph covers one T cell receptor (beta chain) sequence. This record belongs to a study of blood T cell repertoires in COVID-19. Overall study: Samples came from the United States, Italy and Spain, spanning acute and convalescent COVID-19. From T cells, B-cell-depleted T cells, or PBMCs came the material, which was cDNA or gDNA.

In the original processing: Quantification of nucleated cells was approximated via reference gene primer amplification. The table came from immunoSEQ multiplex PCR; TCRdb's copy has only in-frame clones and leaves some out. D and trimming were read from the DNA, whereas the V and J calls and clone size are those reported in that table. The sample carries some 170,000 clones, about 75% recorded once. Germline CDR1 is SNHLY and CDR2 is FYNNEI. V was cut by 3 bases and J by 4 bases, with 9 bases left in between. The CDR3 spans 13 residues. V usage is TRBV2 and J usage is TRBJ1-2, with a tentative D call TRBD1 (5 bases). The sequenced material came from peripheral blood. The clonotype comes from a woman aged 45 to 65 with active or convalescent COVID-19. The CDR3 here is CASSERQPYGYTF. The CDR3 bases are TGTGCCAGCAGTGAGAGACAGCCCTATGGCTACACCTTC.